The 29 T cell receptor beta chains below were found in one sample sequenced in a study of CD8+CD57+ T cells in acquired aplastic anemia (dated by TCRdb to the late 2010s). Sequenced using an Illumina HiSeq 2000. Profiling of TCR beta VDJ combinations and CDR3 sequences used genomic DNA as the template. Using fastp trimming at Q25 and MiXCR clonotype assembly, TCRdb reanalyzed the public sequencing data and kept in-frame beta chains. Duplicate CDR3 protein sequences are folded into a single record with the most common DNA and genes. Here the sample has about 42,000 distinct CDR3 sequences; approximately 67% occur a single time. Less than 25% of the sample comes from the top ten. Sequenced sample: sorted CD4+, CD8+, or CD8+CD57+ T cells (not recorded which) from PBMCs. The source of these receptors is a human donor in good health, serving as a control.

CDR3 in amino acids: CASIMTGSTDTQYF. The CDR3 DNA reads TGTGCCAGCATCATGACAGGGAGCACAGATACGCAGTATTTT. V gene TRBV2 combines with J gene TRBJ2-3; 7 nucleotides agree with TRBD1. Trimming at V came to 7 bases and at J to 0 bases, leaving 4 bases not matched to a gene. CDR3 length: 14 amino acids. From germline, CDR1 is SNHLY and CDR2 FYNNEI.

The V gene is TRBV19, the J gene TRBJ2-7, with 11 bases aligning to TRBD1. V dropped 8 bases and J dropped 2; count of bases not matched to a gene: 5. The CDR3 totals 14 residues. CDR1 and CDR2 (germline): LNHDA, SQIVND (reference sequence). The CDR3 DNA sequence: TGTGCCAGTCCCGGGACAGGGGGAACCTACGAGCAGTACTTC. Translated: CASPGTGGTYEQYF.

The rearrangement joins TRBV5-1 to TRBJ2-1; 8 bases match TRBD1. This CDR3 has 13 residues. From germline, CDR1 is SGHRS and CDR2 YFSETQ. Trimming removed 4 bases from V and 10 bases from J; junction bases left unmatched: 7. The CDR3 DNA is TGCGCCAGCAGCCCGGACAGGGTTGGGGAGCAGTTCTTC. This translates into CASSPDRVGEQFF.

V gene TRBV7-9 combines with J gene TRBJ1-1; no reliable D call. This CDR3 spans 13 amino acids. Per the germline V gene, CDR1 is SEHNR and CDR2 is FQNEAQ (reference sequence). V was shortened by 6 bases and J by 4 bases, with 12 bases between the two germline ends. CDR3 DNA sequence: TGTGCCAGCAGATCCGGAACAACCACTGAAGCTTTCTTT. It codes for CASRSGTTTEAFF.

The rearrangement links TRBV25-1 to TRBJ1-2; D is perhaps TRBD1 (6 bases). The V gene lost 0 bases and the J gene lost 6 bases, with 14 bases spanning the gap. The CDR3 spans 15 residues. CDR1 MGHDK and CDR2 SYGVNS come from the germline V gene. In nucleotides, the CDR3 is TGTGCCAGCAGTGAATACGAACAGGGTGTTAATGGCTACACCTTC. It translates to CASSEYEQGVNGYTF.

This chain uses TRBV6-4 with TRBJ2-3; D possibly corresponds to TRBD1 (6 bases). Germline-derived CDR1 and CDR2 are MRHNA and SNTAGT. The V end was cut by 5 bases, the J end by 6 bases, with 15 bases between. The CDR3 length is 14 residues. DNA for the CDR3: TGTGCCAGCAGTACGGGACAAGGGCCCGATACGCAGTATTTT. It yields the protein CASSTGQGPDTQYF.

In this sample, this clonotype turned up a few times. The CDR3 is CATSDSFAGDTGELFF. CDR3 nucleotide sequence: TGTGCCACCAGTGATTCCTTCGCGGGGGATACCGGGGAGCTGTTTTTT. This rearrangement joins TRBV24-1 to TRBJ2-2; TRBD2 agrees at 7 bases. V lost 2 bases to trimming and J lost 5 bases; unmatched junction nucleotides: 7. Germline CDR1 KGHDR, CDR2 SFDVKD. The CDR3 consists of 16 residues.

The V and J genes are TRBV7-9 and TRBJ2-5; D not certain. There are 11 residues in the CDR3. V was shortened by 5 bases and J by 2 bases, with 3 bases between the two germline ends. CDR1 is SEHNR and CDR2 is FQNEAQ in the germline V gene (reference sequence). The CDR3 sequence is CASSPQETQYF. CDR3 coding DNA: TGTGCCAGCAGCCCACAAGAGACCCAGTACTTC.

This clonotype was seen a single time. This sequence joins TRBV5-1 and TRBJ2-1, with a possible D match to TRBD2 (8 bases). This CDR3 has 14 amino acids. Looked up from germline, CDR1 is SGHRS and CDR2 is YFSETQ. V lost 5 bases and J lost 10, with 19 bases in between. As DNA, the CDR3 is TGCGCCAGCAGTTCTCTGGCGGGGGGACAGGAGCAGTTCTTC. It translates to CASSSLAGGQEQFF.

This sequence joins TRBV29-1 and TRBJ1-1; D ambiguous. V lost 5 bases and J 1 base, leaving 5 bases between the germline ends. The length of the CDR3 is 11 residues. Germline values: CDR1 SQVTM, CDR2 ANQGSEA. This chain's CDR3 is CSVLPNTEAFF. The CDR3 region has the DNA TGCAGCGTTCTCCCGAACACTGAAGCTTTCTTT.

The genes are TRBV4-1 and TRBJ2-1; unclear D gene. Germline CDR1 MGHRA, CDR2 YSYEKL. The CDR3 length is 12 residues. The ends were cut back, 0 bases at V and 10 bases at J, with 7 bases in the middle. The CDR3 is CASSQDLSEQFF. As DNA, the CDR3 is TGCGCCAGCAGCCAAGATTTATCGGAGCAGTTCTTC.

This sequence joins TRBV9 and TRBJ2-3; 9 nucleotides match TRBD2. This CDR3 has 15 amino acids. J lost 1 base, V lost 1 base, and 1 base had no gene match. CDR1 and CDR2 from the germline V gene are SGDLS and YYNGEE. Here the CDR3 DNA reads TGTGCCAGCAGCGTAAGCGGGGGGCGCACAGATACGCAGTATTTT. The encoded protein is CASSVSGGRTDTQYF.

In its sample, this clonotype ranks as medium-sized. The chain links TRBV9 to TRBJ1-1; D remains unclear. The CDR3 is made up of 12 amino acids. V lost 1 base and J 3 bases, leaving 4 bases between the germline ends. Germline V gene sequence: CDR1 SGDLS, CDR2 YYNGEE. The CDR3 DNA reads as TGTGCCAGCAGCGTACAAGACACTGAAGCTTTCTTT. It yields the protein CASSVQDTEAFF.

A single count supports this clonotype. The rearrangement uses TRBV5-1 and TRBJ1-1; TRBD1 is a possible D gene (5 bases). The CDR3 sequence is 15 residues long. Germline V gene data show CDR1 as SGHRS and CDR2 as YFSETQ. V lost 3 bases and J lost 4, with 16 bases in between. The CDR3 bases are TGCGCCAGCAGCTCGGGTGATGTGGGACCCACTGAAGCTTTCTTT. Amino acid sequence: CASSSGDVGPTEAFF.

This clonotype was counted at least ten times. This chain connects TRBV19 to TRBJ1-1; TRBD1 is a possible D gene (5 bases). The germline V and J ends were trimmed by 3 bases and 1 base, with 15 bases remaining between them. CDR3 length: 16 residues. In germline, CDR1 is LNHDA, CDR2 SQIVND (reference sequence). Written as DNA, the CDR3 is TGTGCCAGTAGTATCCTAGAGGGGCTTTCGAACACTGAAGCTTTCTTT. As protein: CASSILEGLSNTEAFF.

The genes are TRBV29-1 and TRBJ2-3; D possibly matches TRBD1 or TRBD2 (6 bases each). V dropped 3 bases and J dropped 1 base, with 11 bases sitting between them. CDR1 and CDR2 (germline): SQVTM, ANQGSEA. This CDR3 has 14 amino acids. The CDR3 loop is CSVDGGLGTDTQYF. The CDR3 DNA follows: TGCAGCGTTGATGGGGGGCTGGGCACAGATACGCAGTATTTT.

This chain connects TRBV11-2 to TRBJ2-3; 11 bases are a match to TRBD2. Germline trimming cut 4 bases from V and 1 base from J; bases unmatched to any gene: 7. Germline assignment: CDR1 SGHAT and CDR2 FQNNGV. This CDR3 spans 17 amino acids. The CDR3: CASSSSPSGGRTDTQYF. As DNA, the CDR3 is TGTGCCAGCAGCTCATCCCCTAGCGGGGGGCGCACAGATACGCAGTATTTT.

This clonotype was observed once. The CDR3 reads CASSLGKRTQETQYF. The CDR3, as DNA: TGTGCCAGCAGCTTAGGGAAGCGGACCCAAGAGACCCAGTACTTC. The chain uses TRBV11-1 and TRBJ2-5, with D tentatively TRBD2 (5 bases). Germline loops: CDR1 SGHAT, CDR2 FQDESV (reference sequence). V gave up 1 base and J gave up 1 base, with 10 bases separating them. The CDR3 is 15 amino acids.

The CDR3 is CASSTGQGTNTGAFF. For the CDR3, the DNA is TGCGCCAGCAGCACAGGACAGGGAACGAACACTGGAGCCTTCTTT. The chain carries TRBV5-1 and TRBJ1-1, with TRBD1 matching 8 bases. The CDR3 contains 15 residues. V shed 4 bases and J 14 bases; nucleotides not matched to a gene: 19. Germline CDR1 SGHRS, CDR2 YFSETQ.

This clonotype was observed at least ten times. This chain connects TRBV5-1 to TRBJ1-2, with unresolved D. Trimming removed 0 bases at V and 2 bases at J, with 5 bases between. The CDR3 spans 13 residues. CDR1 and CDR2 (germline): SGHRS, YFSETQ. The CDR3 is CASSLGQNYGYTF. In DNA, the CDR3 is TGCGCCAGCAGCTTGGGGCAAAACTATGGCTACACCTTC.

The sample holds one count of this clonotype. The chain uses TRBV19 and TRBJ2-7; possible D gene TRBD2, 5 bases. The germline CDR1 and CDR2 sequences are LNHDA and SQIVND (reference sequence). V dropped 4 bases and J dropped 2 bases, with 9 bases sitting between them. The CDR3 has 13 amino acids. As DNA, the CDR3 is TGTGCCAGTAGTAGGACTGGAACCTACGAGCAGTACTTC. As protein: CASSRTGTYEQYF.

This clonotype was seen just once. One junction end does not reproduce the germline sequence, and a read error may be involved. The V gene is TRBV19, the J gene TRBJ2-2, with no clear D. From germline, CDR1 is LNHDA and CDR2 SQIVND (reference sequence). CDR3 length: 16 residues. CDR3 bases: TGTGCCAGTGGTATATGGGCAGAGGTAACGACCAGGGAGCTGTTTTTT. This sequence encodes CASGIWAEVTTRELFF. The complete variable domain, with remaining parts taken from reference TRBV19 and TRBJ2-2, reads DGGITQSPKYLFRKEGQNVTLSCEQNLNHDAMYWYRQDPGQGLRLIYYSQIVNDFQKGDIAEGYSVSREKKESFPLTVTSAQKNPTAFYLCASGIWAEVTTRELFFGEGSRLTVL.

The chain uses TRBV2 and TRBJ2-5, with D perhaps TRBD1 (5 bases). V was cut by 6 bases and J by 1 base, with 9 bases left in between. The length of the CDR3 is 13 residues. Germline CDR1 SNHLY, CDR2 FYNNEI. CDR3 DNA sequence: TGTGCCAGCAGGCGACAGCGCCAAGAGACCCAGTACTTC. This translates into CASRRQRQETQYF.

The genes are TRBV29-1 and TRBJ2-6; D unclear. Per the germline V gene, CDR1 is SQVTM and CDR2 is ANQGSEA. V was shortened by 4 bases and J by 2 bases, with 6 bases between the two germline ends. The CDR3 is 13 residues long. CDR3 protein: CSVGRAGANVLTF. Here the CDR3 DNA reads TGCAGCGTTGGTCGGGCTGGGGCCAACGTCCTGACTTTC. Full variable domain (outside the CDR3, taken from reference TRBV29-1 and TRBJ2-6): SAVISQKPSRDICQRGTSLTIQCQVDSQVTMMFWYRQQPGQSLTLIATANQGSEATYESGFVIDKFPISRPNLTFSTLTVSNMSPEDSSIYLCSVGRAGANVLTFGAGSRLTVL.

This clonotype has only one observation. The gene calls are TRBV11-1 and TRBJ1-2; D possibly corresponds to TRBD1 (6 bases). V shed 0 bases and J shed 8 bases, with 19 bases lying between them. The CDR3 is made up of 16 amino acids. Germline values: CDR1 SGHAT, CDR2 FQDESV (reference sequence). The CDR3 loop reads CASSLAMHREVGGYTF. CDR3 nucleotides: TGTGCCAGCAGCTTAGCAATGCACAGGGAAGTGGGCGGCTACACCTTC.

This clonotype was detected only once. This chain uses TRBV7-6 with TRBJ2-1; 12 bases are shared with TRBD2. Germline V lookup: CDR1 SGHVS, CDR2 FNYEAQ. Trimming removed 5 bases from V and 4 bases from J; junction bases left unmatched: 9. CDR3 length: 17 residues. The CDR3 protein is CASSQTMGLAGYNEQFF. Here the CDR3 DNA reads TGTGCCAGCAGCCAGACCATGGGACTAGCGGGTTACAATGAGCAGTTCTTC.

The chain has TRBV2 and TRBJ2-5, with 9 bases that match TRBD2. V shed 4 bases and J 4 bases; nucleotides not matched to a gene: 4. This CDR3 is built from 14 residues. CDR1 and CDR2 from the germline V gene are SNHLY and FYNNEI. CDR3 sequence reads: CASSVLGLAETQYF. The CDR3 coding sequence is TGTGCCAGCAGTGTCCTGGGACTAGCAGAGACCCAGTACTTC.

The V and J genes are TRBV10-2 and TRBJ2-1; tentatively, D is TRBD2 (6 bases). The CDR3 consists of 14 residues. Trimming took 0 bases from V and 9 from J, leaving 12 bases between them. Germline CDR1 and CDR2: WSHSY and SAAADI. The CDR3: CASSESEGGFEQFF. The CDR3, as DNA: TGCGCCAGCAGTGAGTCGGAGGGAGGATTTGAGCAGTTCTTC.

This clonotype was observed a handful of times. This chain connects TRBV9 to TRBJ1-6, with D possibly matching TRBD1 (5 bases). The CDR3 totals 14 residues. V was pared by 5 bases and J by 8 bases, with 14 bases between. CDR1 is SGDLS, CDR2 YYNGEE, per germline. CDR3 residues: CASSAGAAHSPLHF. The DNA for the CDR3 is TGTGCCAGCAGTGCCGGGGCAGCACATTCACCCCTCCACTTT.